The source of this T cell receptor (beta chain) is a study of cytomegalovirus exposure and HLA in healthy donors. 13 Jbeta primers and 60 Vbeta primers were used for the PCR. Using immunoSEQ multiplex PCR, the repertoire was profiled, and TCRdb retains in-frame clones only, with some absent. Found here are roughly 130,000 clones, roughly four fifths of them singletons; the top ten hold 5.5% to 7%. The sequencing sample was made of PBMCs. The clonotype comes from a middle-aged woman in good health and CMV-seropositive.

The CDR3 here is CASSLDSSNEKLFF. Here the CDR3 DNA reads TGTGCCAGCAGCCTAGACAGTTCTAATGAAAAACTGTTTTTT. The chain employs TRBV7-2 and TRBJ1-4; D might be TRBD1 (5 bases). The CDR3 covers 14 residues. Germline CDR1 is SGHTA and CDR2 is FQGNSA. Trimming removed 5 bases at V and 3 bases at J, with 10 bases between.